Listed below are T cell receptor beta chains from one sample, sequenced in a study of blood T cell repertoires in COVID-19. Using immunoSEQ multiplex PCR, the repertoire was profiled, and TCRdb retains in-frame clones only, with some absent. The table lists roughly 250,000 clones, about four fifths of them singletons. The sequenced sample was peripheral blood. These TCRs come from a woman in her 70s with acute or convalescent COVID-19. Both conserved end residues are part of each CDR3. D genes are given only for firm matches. Part of the rows lack a size; the others show once, few, many or a class for expanded clones.

j_call | d_call | clone_size | v_call | cdr3_aa | cdr3_nt
TRBJ1-5 | TRBD1 | many | TRBV7-2 | CASSPDRVNQPQHF | TGTGCCAGCAGCCCCGACAGGGTAAATCAGCCCCAGCATTTT
TRBJ1-4 | NA | NA | TRBV5-4 | CASSSQGNEKLFF | TGTGCCAGCAGCTCGCAGGGGAATGAAAAACTGTTTTTT
TRBJ2-7 | NA | once | TRBV10-1 | CASSESVGEYDEQYF | TGCGCCAGCAGTGAGTCGGTAGGGGAATACGACGAGCAGTACTTC
TRBJ2-3 | TRBD1 | NA | TRBV6-2/TRBV6-3 | CASSYGQGADTQYF | TGTGCCAGCAGTTATGGACAGGGGGCAGATACGCAGTATTTT
TRBJ1-5 | NA | NA | TRBV2 | CASSLERTENQPQHF | TGTGCCAGCAGCCTCGAAAGGACAGAGAATCAGCCCCAGCATTTT
TRBJ1-5 | NA | NA | TRBV7-9 | CASGRGQPQHF | TGTGCCAGCGGGAGGGGGCAGCCCCAGCATTTT
TRBJ2-2 | NA | once | TRBV6-5 | CASRGRPSTGELFF | TGTGCCAGTAGGGGCAGGCCTTCCACCGGGGAGCTGTTTTTT
TRBJ1-2 | TRBD1 | NA | TRBV6-6 | CASSAQGEYGYTF | TGTGCCAGCAGTGCCCAGGGGGAATATGGCTACACCTTC
TRBJ2-1 | NA | NA | TRBV4-2 | CASRSLAGNEQFF | TGTGCCAGCAGATCTCTAGCTGGGAATGAGCAGTTCTTC
TRBJ1-2 | NA | NA | TRBV7-2 | CASSLGDGTKFYGYTF | TGTGCCAGCAGCTTAGGAGATGGGACAAAGTTTTATGGCTACACCTTC
TRBJ2-5 | NA | NA | TRBV2 | CASRRTVGIQETQYF | TGTGCCAGCAGGAGGACAGTGGGCATCCAAGAGACCCAGTACTTC
TRBJ1-2 | NA | NA | TRBV7-9 | CASSLADRRGYTF | TGTGCCAGCAGCTTAGCTGACAGGCGCGGCTACACCTTC
TRBJ1-5 | NA | NA | TRBV11-2 | CASSLQGNQPQHF | TGTGCCAGCAGCCTCCAGGGTAATCAGCCCCAGCATTTT
TRBJ2-1 | NA | once | TRBV7-9 | CASSNLQETEQFF | TGTGCCAGCAGCAACCTCCAAGAGACAGAGCAGTTCTTC
TRBJ2-2 | TRBD2 | NA | TRBV27 | CASSAALAVANTGELFF | TGTGCCAGCAGTGCCGCACTAGCGGTCGCGAACACCGGGGAGCTGTTTTTT
TRBJ2-7 | NA | NA | TRBV18 | CASSPGGYEQYF | TGTGCCAGCTCACCGGGGGGCTACGAGCAGTACTTC
TRBJ2-3 | NA | NA | TRBV24-1 | CATSDRTRASSTDTQYF | TGTGCCACCAGTGATCGCACCAGGGCTTCTAGCACAGATACGCAGTATTTT
TRBJ2-5 | TRBD1 | NA | TRBV11-2 | CASSSGTGVGYQETQYF | TGTGCCAGCAGCTCGGGGACAGGGGTGGGTTACCAAGAGACCCAGTACTTC
TRBJ1-1 | TRBD1 | NA | TRBV5-6 | CASSRGPGQGVTEAFF | TGTGCCAGCAGCCGGGGGCCCGGACAGGGGGTCACTGAAGCTTTCTTT
TRBJ1-6 | NA | NA | TRBV28 | CASSLITVASYNSPLHF | TGTGCCAGCAGTTTAATTACAGTCGCCTCCTATAATTCACCCCTCCACTTT
TRBJ2-2 | NA | NA | TRBV7-9 | CASSRNYGDRGTGELFF | TGTGCCAGCAGCCGAAACTACGGCGACCGAGGCACCGGGGAGCTGTTTTTT
TRBJ2-7 | NA | once | TRBV4-2 | CASSPQEGAPYEQYF | TGTGCCAGCAGCCCACAGGAGGGGGCCCCCTACGAGCAGTACTTC
TRBJ1-4 | TRBD1 | NA | TRBV14 | CASSRDRVNEKLFF | TGTGCCAGCAGCCGGGACAGGGTGAATGAAAAACTGTTTTTT
TRBJ2-3 | NA | NA | TRBV28 | CASSSTGGDTQYF | TGTGCCAGCAGTTCGACAGGCGGCGATACGCAGTATTTT
TRBJ1-5 | NA | NA | TRBV19 | CASSMERGGLPQHF | TGTGCCAGTAGTATGGAAAGGGGGGGGTTGCCCCAGCATTTT
TRBJ1-2 | TRBD1 | NA | TRBV29-1 | CSVEITGVFGYTF | TGCAGCGTTGAAATTACAGGGGTTTTTGGCTACACCTTC
TRBJ2-1 | TRBD1 | NA | TRBV29-1 | CSAGTGSYNEQFF | TGCAGCGCCGGGACAGGGTCCTACAATGAGCAGTTCTTC
TRBJ2-3 | NA | once | TRBV28 | CASSPPRLVSTDTQYF | TGTGCCAGCAGTCCCCCGAGGTTAGTGAGCACAGATACGCAGTATTTT
TRBJ1-1 | NA | many | TRBV9 | CASSVGSRAIGTEAFF | TGTGCCAGCAGCGTAGGTTCGCGTGCGATCGGCACTGAAGCTTTCTTT
TRBJ1-6 | NA | NA | TRBV21-1 | CASSKDTIYNSPLHF | TGTGCCAGCAGCAAAGACACCATATATAATTCACCCCTCCACTTT
TRBJ2-7 | NA | NA | TRBV27 | CASSLSGVRGAYEQYF | TGTGCCAGCAGTTTATCCGGGGTACGGGGGGCGTACGAGCAGTACTTC
TRBJ1-5 | NA | NA | TRBV28 | CASSLRGRGSNQPQHF | TGTGCCAGCAGTCTCAGGGGAAGGGGTTCCAATCAGCCCCAGCATTTT
TRBJ2-5 | TRBD2 | NA | TRBV19 | CASSTGAGGQETQYF | TGTGCCAGTAGTACCGGAGCGGGGGGCCAAGAGACCCAGTACTTC
TRBJ1-5 | NA | NA | TRBV11-2 | CASSLLAGNNQPQHF | TGTGCCAGCAGCTTACTGGCAGGTAACAATCAGCCCCAGCATTTT
TRBJ1-5 | NA | NA | TRBV30 | CAWSTPGFRSQPQHF | TGTGCCTGGAGTACCCCGGGGTTCAGGAGTCAGCCCCAGCATTTT
TRBJ2-3 | TRBD2 | NA | TRBV3-1/TRBV3-2 | CASSPDFLLAGGPGDTQYF | TGTGCCAGCAGCCCTGACTTCTTACTAGCGGGGGGGCCGGGAGATACGCAGTATTTT
TRBJ2-3 | TRBD2 | NA | TRBV4-2 | CASSQEAGSPDTQYF | TGTGCCAGCAGCCAAGAAGCGGGGAGCCCCGATACGCAGTATTTT
TRBJ1-5 | TRBD1 | NA | TRBV5-8 | CASSSTGLGNQPQHF | TGTGCCAGCAGCTCGACAGGGTTGGGCAATCAGCCCCAGCATTTT
TRBJ2-1 | NA | NA | TRBV10-3 | CATAGQLGDEQFF | TGTGCCACCGCGGGCCAACTGGGCGATGAGCAGTTCTTC
TRBJ1-1 | TRBD1 | NA | TRBV5-1 | CASSSQGGYTEAFF | TGCGCCAGCAGCTCGCAGGGGGGATATACTGAAGCTTTCTTT
TRBJ1-2 | TRBD1 | NA | TRBV29-1 | CSVDEGAPGGYTF | TGCAGCGTTGATGAGGGGGCGCCGGGGGGCTACACCTTC
TRBJ2-3 | NA | NA | TRBV6-6 | CASSSSGSMPDTQYF | TGTGCCAGCAGTTCCTCGGGTAGCATGCCAGATACGCAGTATTTT
TRBJ1-4 | TRBD1 | NA | TRBV6-5 | CASSFGTGSEKLFF | TGTGCCAGCAGCTTCGGGACAGGGTCTGAAAAACTGTTTTTT
TRBJ1-4 | NA | NA | TRBV18 | CASSPGSAQQGEKLFF | TGTGCCAGCTCACCCGGGTCGGCGCAACAAGGTGAAAAACTGTTTTTT
TRBJ1-2 | NA | once | TRBV6-5 | CASTLDRINYGYTF | TGTGCCAGCACCCTAGACAGGATAAACTATGGCTACACCTTC
TRBJ1-2 | TRBD1 | few | TRBV28 | CASSSRTGYNYGYTF | TGTGCCAGCAGTTCGCGGACAGGGTATAACTATGGCTACACCTTC
TRBJ2-1 | TRBD1 | NA | TRBV19 | CASSVRDSNNEQFF | TGTGCCAGTAGTGTCCGGGACAGTAACAATGAGCAGTTCTTC
TRBJ2-2 | TRBD1 | once | TRBV5-4 | CASSRQGTGELFF | TGTGCCAGCAGCCGACAGGGTACCGGGGAGCTGTTTTTT
TRBJ2-2 | TRBD2 | once | TRBV7-2 | CASSPGLRGGAGELFF | TGTGCCAGCAGCCCGGGGTTGCGGGGAGGGGCCGGGGAGCTGTTTTTT
TRBJ2-6 | TRBD1 | NA | TRBV7-2 | CASSPRQGRSGANVLTF | TGTGCCAGCAGCCCACGACAGGGGCGGTCTGGGGCCAACGTCCTGACTTTC
TRBJ1-2 | NA | once | TRBV19 | CASSPRGAGGYTF | TGTGCCAGTAGTCCCCGTGGGGCTGGTGGCTACACCTTC
TRBJ2-2 | TRBD1 | NA | TRBV28 | CASSLPGQGTGELFF | TGTGCCAGCAGTCTCCCGGGACAGGGCACCGGGGAGCTGTTTTTT